This is a list of T cell receptor beta chains from one sample in a study of blood T cell repertoires in COVID-19. The data were produced by immunoSEQ multiplex PCR, yet TCRdb's version contains in-frame clones alone and is incomplete. The sample has about 440,000 clones; approximately 90% are singletons. The specimen sequenced was PBMCs or T cells enriched from blood (not recorded which). The receptors shown here come from a woman between 18 and 29 years old with acute COVID-19. CDR3s include the opening cysteine and the closing phenylalanine or tryptophan. Fields, in order: J gene, V gene, D gene, clone size, CDR3 protein, CDR3 DNA. A D gene is named only where the DNA matches it firmly. Rows give clone size only sometimes, using once, few, many, or a class for an expanded clone.

TRBJ1-5,TRBV19,-,many,CASSPPGAHLDQPQHF,TGTGCCAGTAGTCCCCCAGGGGCGCATTTAGATCAGCCCCAGCATTTT
TRBJ2-7,TRBV5-4,TRBD1,-,CASSLTGTGVYEQYF,TGTGCCAGCAGCTTAACCGGGACAGGGGTGTACGAGCAGTACTTC
TRBJ2-5,TRBV18,-,-,CASSPPERRETQYF,TGTGCCAGCTCACCACCTGAGAGGAGGGAGACCCAGTACTTC
TRBJ1-1,TRBV11-3,TRBD1,-,CASSLYRGTEAFF,TGTGCCAGCAGCTTATACAGGGGCACTGAAGCTTTCTTT
TRBJ2-1,TRBV12-3/TRBV12-4,TRBD2,-,CASSLHGRGEQFF,TGTGCCAGCAGTTTACACGGGAGGGGTGAGCAGTTCTTC
TRBJ1-1,TRBV11-3,-,-,CASSLGTGRSTEAFF,TGTGCCAGCAGCTTAGGTACAGGGCGGAGCACTGAAGCTTTCTTT
TRBJ1-1,TRBV7-9,-,-,CASSLVEGWTEAFF,TGTGCCAGCAGCTTAGTGGAGGGGTGGACTGAAGCTTTCTTT
TRBJ2-7,TRBV3-1/TRBV3-2,-,-,CASSQETTRYEQYF,TGTGCCAGCAGCCAAGAAACTACTCGCTACGAGCAGTACTTC
TRBJ1-5,TRBV28,TRBD1,-,CASSLNRGGNQPQHF,TGTGCCAGCAGTTTGAACAGGGGGGGCAATCAGCCCCAGCATTTT
TRBJ2-7,TRBV6-5,-,-,CASGQGDEQHF,TGTGCCAGCGGCCAGGGTGACGAGCAGCACTTC
TRBJ1-1,TRBV3-1/TRBV3-2,-,-,CASSQDLEAEAFF,TGTGCCAGCAGCCAAGATTTAGAGGCTGAAGCTTTCTTT
TRBJ1-1,TRBV27,TRBD1,-,CASSLRDRGNEAFF,TGTGCCAGCAGTTTAAGGGACAGGGGTAATGAAGCTTTCTTT
TRBJ1-4,TRBV6-2/TRBV6-3,-,-,CASSSVLTASRANEKLFF,TGTGCCAGCAGTTCGGTCCTGACAGCCTCGAGAGCTAATGAAAAACTGTTTTTT
TRBJ2-3,TRBV7-2,TRBD1,-,CASSVDRGRWTDTQYF,TGTGCCAGCAGCGTTGACAGGGGCAGGTGGACAGATACGCAGTATTTT
TRBJ1-4,TRBV7-2,-,few,CASSKDRTGATNEKLFF,TGTGCCAGCAGTAAAGACAGGACCGGGGCAACTAATGAAAAACTGTTTTTT
TRBJ1-1,TRBV10-2,-,-,CASSTDRVTEAFF,TGCGCCAGCAGCACAGACAGAGTCACTGAAGCTTTCTTT
TRBJ1-2,TRBV2,-,once,CASSDSTWSGYTF,TGTGCCAGCAGTGATAGCACCTGGAGTGGCTACACCTTC
TRBJ2-7,TRBV18,TRBD1,-,CASSPEGTGVFYEQYF,TGTGCCAGCTCACCCGAGGGGACAGGGGTTTTCTACGAGCAGTACTTC
TRBJ2-3,TRBV7-9,-,-,CASSRRGYTDTQYF,TGTGCCAGCAGCCGAAGGGGGTACACAGATACGCAGTATTTT
TRBJ2-7,TRBV7-2,-,-,CASSLGWAPYEQYF,TGTGCCAGCAGCTTAGGTTGGGCTCCCTACGAGCAGTACTTC
TRBJ1-2,TRBV10-3,-,once,CAIRQDLENLGYTF,TGTGCCATCAGGCAGGATCTTGAAAATCTTGGCTACACCTTC
TRBJ1-4,TRBV19,-,-,CASSAYSATNEKLFF,TGTGCCAGTAGTGCCTACAGTGCAACTAATGAAAAACTGTTTTTT
TRBJ2-1,TRBV7-2,-,-,CASSLVQLSSYNEQFF,TGTGCCAGCAGCTTAGTTCAACTGAGCTCCTACAATGAGCAGTTCTTC
TRBJ1-1,TRBV6-6,-,-,CASRQGRRNPEAFF,TGTGCCAGCCGACAAGGTCGCAGGAACCCTGAAGCTTTCTTT
TRBJ2-1,TRBV29-1,TRBD2,-,CSVVGGSSYNEQFF,TGCAGCGTTGTGGGGGGGAGCTCCTACAATGAGCAGTTCTTC
TRBJ2-3,TRBV7-9,-,-,CASSLGAPSTDTQYF,TGTGCCAGCAGCTTAGGGGCTCCCAGCACAGATACGCAGTATTTT
TRBJ2-3,TRBV19,-,few,CASSPRIDTQYF,TGTGCCAGTAGTCCGCGAATTGATACGCAGTATTTT